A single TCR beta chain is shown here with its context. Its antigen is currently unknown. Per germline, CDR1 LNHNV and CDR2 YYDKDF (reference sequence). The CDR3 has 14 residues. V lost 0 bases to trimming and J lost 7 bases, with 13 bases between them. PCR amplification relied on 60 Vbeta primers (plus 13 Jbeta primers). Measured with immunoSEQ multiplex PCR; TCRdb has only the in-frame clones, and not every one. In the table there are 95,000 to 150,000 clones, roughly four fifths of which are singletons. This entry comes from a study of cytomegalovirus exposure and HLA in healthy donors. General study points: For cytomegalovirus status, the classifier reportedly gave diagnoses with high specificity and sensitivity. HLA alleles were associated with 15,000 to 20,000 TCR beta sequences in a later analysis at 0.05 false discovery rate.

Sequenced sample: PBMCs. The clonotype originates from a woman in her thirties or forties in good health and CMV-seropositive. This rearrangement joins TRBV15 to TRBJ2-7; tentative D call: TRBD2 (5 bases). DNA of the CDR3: TGTGCCACCAGCAGAGATTTGGGAGAGGGTGAGCAGTACTTC. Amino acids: CATSRDLGEGEQYF.